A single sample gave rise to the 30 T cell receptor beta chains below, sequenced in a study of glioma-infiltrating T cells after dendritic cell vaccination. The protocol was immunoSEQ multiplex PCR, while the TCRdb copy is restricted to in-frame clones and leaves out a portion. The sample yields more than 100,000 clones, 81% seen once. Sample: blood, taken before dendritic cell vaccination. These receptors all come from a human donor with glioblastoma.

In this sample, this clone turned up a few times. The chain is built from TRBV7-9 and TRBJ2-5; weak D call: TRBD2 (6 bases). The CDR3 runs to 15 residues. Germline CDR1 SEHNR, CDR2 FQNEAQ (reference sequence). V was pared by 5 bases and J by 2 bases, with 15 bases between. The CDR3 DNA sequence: TGTGCCAGCAGCCCGAATTGGCGGGGACAAGAGACCCAGTACTTC. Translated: CASSPNWRGQETQYF.

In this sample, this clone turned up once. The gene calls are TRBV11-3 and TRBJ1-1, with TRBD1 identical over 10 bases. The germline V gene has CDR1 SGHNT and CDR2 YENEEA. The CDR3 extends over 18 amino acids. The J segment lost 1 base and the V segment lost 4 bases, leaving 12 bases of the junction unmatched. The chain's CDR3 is CASSYPGDRGRANTEAFF. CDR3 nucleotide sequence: TGTGCCAGCAGCTACCCCGGGGACAGGGGTCGCGCGAACACTGAAGCTTTCTTT.

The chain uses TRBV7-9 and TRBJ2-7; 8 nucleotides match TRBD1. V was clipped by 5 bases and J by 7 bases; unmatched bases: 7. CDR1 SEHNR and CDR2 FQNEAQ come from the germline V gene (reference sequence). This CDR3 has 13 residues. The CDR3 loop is CASSHQGAREQYF. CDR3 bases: TGTGCCAGCAGCCATCAGGGGGCGAGGGAGCAGTACTTC.

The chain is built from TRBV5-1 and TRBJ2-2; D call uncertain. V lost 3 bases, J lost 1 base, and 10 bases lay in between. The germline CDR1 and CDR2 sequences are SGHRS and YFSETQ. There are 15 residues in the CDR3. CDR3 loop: CASSSVSVNTGELFF. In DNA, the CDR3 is TGCGCCAGCAGCTCGGTATCGGTGAACACCGGGGAGCTGTTTTTT.

The CDR3 DNA reads as TGCGCCAGCAGCTTGGATGGACAGGGGGTTGGGAACACTGAAGCTTTCTTT. Residues: CASSLDGQGVGNTEAFF. This chain uses TRBV5-1 with TRBJ1-1; 10 bases line up with TRBD1. The trim removed 0 bases at V and 1 base at J, leaving 6 bases unmatched. The CDR3 loop spans 17 amino acids. Germline-derived CDR1 and CDR2 are SGHRS and YFSETQ.

CDR3 bases: TGCACCAGCAGCCAGGGACTAGCGGGGGTCACCGGGGAGCTGTTTTTT. The encoded protein is CTSSQGLAGVTGELFF. The chain links TRBV1 to TRBJ2-2; the D segment call TRBD2 is taken from the table without a DNA check. TRBV1 is given as a pseudogene. CDR3 size: 16 residues.

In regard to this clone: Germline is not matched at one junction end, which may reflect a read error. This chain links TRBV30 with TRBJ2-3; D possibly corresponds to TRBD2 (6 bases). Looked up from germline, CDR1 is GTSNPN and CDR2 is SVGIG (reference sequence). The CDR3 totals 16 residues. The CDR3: CAWGVGMDYSTDTQYF. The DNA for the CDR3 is TGTGCCTGGGGTGTGGGGATGGACTATAGCACAGATACGCAGTATTTT.

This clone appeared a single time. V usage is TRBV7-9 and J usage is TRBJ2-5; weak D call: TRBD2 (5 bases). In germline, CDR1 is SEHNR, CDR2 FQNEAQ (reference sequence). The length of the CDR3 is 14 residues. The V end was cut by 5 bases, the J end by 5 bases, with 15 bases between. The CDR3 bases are TGTGCCAGCAGCGTGCAGGACTCTCGGGAGACCCAGTACTTC. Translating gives CASSVQDSRETQYF.

DNA of the CDR3: TGCGCCAGCAATGCTAGCGGGGGCTCCTTCGAGACCCAGTACTTC. It encodes CASNASGGSFETQYF. V gene TRBV5-1 combines with J gene TRBJ2-5; 10 nucleotides align to TRBD2. CDR1 and CDR2 (germline): SGHRS, YFSETQ. The CDR3 length is 15 residues. Trimming at V came to 6 bases and at J to 5 bases, leaving 10 bases not matched to a gene.

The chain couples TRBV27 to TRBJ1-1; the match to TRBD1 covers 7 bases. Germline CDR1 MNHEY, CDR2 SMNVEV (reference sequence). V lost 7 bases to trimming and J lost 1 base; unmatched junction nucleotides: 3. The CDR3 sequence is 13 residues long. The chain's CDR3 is CASTNRGNTEAFF. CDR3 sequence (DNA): TGTGCCAGCACCAACAGGGGGAACACTGAAGCTTTCTTT.

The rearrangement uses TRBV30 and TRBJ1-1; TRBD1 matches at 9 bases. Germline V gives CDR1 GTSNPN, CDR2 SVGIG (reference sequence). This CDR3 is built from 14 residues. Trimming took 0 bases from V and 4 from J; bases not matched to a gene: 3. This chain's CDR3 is CAWSVGTGFTEAFF. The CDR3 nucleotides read TGTGCCTGGAGTGTTGGGACAGGGTTCACTGAAGCTTTCTTT.

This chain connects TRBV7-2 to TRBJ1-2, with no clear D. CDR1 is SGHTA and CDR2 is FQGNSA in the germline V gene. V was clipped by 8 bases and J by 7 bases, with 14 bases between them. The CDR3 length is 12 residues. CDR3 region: CASLERAAGYTF. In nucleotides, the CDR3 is TGTGCCAGCCTTGAGAGGGCAGCTGGCTACACCTTC.

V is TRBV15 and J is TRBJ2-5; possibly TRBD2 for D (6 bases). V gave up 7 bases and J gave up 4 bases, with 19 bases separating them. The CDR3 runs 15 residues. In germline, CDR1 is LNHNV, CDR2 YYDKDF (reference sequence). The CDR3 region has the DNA TGTGCCACCAATCGTTTGCGGGGAAGGAGAGAGACCCAGTACTTC. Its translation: CATNRLRGRRETQYF.

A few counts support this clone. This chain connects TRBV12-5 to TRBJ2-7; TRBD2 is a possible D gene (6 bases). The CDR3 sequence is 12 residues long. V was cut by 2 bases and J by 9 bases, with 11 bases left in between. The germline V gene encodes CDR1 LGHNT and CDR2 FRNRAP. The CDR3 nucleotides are TGTGCTAGTGGTTTGCCCGGAGGGGTGCAGTACTTC. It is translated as CASGLPGGVQYF.

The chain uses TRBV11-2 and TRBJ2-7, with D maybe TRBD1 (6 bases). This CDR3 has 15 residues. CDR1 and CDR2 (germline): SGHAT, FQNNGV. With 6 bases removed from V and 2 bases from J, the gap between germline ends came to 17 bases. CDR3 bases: TGTGCCAGCAGTTCCGTCCGGGGACACCCCTACGAGCAGTACTTC. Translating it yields CASSSVRGHPYEQYF.

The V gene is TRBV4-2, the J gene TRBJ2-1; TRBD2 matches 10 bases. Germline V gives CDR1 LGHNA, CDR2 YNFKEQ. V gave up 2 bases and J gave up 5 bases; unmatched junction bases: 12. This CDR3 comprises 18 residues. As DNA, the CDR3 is TGTGCCAGCAGCCAATTGAACCTAGCGGGGGCCGCCAACAATGAGCAGTTCTTC. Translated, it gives CASSQLNLAGAANNEQFF.

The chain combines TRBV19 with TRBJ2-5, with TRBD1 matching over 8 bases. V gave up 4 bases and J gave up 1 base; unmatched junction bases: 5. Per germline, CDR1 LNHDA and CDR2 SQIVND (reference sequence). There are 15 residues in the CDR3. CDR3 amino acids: CASSSDRGTQETQYF. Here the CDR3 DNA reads TGTGCCAGTAGTAGTGACAGGGGCACCCAAGAGACCCAGTACTTC.

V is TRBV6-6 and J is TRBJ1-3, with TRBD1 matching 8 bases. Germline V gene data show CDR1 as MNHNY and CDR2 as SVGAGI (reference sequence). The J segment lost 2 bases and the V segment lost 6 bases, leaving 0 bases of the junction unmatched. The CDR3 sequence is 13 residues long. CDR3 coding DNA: TGTGCCAGCAGGACAGGGGCTGGAAACACCATATATTTT. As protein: CASRTGAGNTIYF.

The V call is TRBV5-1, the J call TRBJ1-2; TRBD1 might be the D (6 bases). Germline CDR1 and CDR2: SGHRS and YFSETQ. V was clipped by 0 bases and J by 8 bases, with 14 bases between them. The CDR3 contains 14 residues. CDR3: CASSLDNGGPGYTF. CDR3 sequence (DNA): TGCGCCAGCAGCTTGGATAATGGGGGCCCAGGCTACACCTTC.

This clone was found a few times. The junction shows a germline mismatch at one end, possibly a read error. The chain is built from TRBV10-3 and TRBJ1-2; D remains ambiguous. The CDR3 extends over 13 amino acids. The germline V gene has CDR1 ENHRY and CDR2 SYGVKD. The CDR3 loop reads CASSLERNYGYTF. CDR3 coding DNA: TGTGCCAGCAGTTTAGAACGAAACTATGGCTACACCTTC.

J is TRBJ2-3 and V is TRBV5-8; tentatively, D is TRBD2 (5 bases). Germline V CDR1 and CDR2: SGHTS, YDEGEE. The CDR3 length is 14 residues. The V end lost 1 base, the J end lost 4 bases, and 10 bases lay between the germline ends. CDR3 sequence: CASSLRAGADTQYF. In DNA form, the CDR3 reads TGTGCCAGCAGCTTGAGGGCCGGGGCAGATACGCAGTATTTT.

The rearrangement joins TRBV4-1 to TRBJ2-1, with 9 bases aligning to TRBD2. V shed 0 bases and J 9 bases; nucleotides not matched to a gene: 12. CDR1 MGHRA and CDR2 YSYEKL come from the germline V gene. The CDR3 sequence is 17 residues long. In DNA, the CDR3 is TGCGCCAGCAGCCAAGATGGAGGGACTAGCCCCAGAGGTGAGCAGTTCTTC. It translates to CASSQDGGTSPRGEQFF.

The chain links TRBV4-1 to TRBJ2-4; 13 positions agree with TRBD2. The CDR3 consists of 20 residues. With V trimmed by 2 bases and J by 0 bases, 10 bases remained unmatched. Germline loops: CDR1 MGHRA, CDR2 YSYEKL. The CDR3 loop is CASSQSRLAGGRLAKNIQYF. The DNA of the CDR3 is TGCGCCAGCAGCCAAAGCCGACTAGCGGGGGGCCGATTAGCCAAAAACATTCAGTACTTC.

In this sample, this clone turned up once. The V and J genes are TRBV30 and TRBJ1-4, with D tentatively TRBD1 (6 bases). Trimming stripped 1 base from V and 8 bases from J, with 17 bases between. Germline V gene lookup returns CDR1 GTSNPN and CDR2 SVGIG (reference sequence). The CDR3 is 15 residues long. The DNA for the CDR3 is TGTGCCTGGAGTGCAAACTCCGGGACAACGGAAAAACTGTTTTTT. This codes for CAWSANSGTTEKLFF.

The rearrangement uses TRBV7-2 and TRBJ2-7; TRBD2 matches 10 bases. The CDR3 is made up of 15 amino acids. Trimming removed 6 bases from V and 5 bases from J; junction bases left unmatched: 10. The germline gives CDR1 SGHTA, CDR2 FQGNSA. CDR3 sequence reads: CASRPKSGGAHEQYF. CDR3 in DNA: TGTGCCAGCAGACCTAAAAGCGGGGGGGCTCACGAGCAGTACTTC.

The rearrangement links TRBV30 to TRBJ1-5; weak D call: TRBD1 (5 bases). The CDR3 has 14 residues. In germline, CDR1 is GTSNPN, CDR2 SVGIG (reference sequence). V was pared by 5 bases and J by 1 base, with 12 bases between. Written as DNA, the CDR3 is TGTGCCTGGGGGTGGCAGGGCAGCAATCAGCCCCAGCATTTT. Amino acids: CAWGWQGSNQPQHF.

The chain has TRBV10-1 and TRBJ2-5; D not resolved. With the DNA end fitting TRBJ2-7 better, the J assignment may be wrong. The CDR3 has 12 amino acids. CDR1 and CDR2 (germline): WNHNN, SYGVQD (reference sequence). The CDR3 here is CASSESSYEQYF. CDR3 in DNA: TGCGCCAGCAGTGAGTCTTCCTACGAGCAGTACTTC.

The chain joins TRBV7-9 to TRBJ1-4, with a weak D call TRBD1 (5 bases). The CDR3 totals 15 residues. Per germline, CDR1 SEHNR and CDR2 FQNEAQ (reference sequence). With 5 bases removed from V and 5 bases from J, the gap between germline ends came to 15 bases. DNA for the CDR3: TGTGCCAGCAGCCCCCAGACAGTAGAGAATGAAAAACTGTTTTTT. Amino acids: CASSPQTVENEKLFF.

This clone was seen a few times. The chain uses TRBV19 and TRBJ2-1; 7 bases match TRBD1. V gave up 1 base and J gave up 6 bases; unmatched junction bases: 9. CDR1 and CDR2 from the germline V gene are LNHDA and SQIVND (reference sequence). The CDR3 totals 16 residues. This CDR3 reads CASSIARQGLINEQFF. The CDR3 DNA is TGTGCCAGTAGTATAGCCCGACAGGGCCTCATCAATGAGCAGTTCTTC.

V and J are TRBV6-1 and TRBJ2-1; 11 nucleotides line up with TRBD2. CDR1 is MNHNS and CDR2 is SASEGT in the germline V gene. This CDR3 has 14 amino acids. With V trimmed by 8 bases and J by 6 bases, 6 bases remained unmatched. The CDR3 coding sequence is TGTGCCAGCCTGTTAGCGGGGGGGACCAATGAGCAGTTCTTC. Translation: CASLLAGGTNEQFF.